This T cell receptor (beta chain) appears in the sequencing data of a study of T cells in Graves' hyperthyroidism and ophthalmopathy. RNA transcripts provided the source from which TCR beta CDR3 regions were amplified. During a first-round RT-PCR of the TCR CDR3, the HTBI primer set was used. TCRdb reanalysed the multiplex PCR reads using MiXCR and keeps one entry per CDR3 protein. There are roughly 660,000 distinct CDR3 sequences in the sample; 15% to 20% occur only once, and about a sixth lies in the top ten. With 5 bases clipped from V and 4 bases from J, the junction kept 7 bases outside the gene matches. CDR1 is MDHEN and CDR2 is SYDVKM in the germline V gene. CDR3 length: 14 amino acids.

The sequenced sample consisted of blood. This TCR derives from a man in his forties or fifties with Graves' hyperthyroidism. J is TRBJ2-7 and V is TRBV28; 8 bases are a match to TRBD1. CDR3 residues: CASSPSGGRYEQYF. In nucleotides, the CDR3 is TGTGCCAGCAGTCCATCAGGGGGCCGGTACGAGCAGTACTTC.